This T cell receptor beta chain was observed in a study of CD8 T cells in ankylosing spondylitis. Whole-study findings and limits: What appeared characteristic of ankylosing spondylitis blood was a TCR beta motif of several highly homologous variants.

Germline CDR1 reads MNHEY; CDR2 reads SVGEGT. The germline V and J ends were trimmed by 0 bases and 4 bases, with 6 bases remaining between them. This CDR3 comprises 14 residues. Libraries for TCR beta were made by quantitative 5'-RACE with molecular barcodes. Each CDR3 protein is one row after TCRdb ran MiXCR on the 5' RACE reads. Here the sample spans 200,000 to 250,000 distinct CDR3 sequences, about 7.3% being singletons. This clonotype occurred many times. Its antigen is not known. The sequenced sample was blood, either unsorted or a sorted T cell fraction (not recorded which). This chain joins TRBV6-2 or TRBV6-3 and TRBJ2-2; the D gene is possibly TRBD1 (5 bases). This receptor was identified in a male donor with ankylosing spondylitis. CDR3 sequence reads: CASSYSGATGELFF. CDR3 coding DNA: TGTGCCAGCAGTTACTCTGGGGCCACCGGGGAGCTGTTTTTT.